Listed below are T cell receptor beta chains from one sample, sequenced in a study of blood T cell repertoires in COVID-19. Clones were read by immunoSEQ multiplex PCR, and TCRdb kept only the in-frame ones, dropping some. The table has nearly 250,000 clones, approximately 85% seen once; the top ten hold around 9.8%. Specimen: PBMCs or T cells enriched from blood (not recorded which). The receptors originated from a woman between 50 and 59 years old with acute COVID-19. CDR3s include the opening cysteine and the closing phenylalanine or tryptophan. The D gene is left open where the match is weak. The size field is filled for only some rows; it gives once, few, many or a size class.

TRBV19,TRBJ1-1,NA,14,NA,CASTLQGAYTEAFF,TGTGCCAGTACCTTACAGGGAGCGTACACTGAAGCTTTCTTT
TRBV21-1,TRBJ2-7,NA,14,NA,CASSKLRGPYEQYF,TGTGCCAGCAGCAAACTAAGGGGGCCTTACGAGCAGTACTTC
TRBV6-4,TRBJ2-7,NA,13,TRBD1,CASSTGTGDEQYF,TGTGCCAGCAGTACCGGGACAGGGGACGAGCAGTACTTC
TRBV27,TRBJ2-1,NA,16,TRBD1,CASSDRGQSSYNEQFF,TGTGCCAGCAGTGACAGGGGGCAAAGCTCCTACAATGAGCAGTTCTTC
TRBV9,TRBJ2-1,NA,13,TRBD1,CASSVTTGGEQFF,TGTGCCAGCAGCGTAACGACAGGGGGTGAGCAGTTCTTC
TRBV6-2/TRBV6-3,TRBJ2-1,NA,15,NA,CASSPTTGYVNEQFF,TGTGCCAGCAGCCCAACCACAGGGTATGTCAATGAGCAGTTCTTC
TRBV9,TRBJ1-6,once,14,TRBD1,CASSVKGAGSPLHF,TGTGCCAGCAGCGTGAAGGGGGCAGGTTCACCCCTCCACTTT
TRBV28,TRBJ1-1,NA,15,NA,CASSLLRQKNTEAFF,TGTGCCAGCAGTTTACTCCGACAGAAGAACACTGAAGCTTTCTTT
TRBV4-1,TRBJ1-3,NA,18,NA,CASSLQEVGGAGGNTIYF,TGCGCCAGCAGCCTACAAGAGGTTGGGGGGGCCGGTGGAAACACCATATATTTT
TRBV4-2,TRBJ1-1,few,17,TRBD1,CASSRGTGGLGDTEAFF,TGTGCCAGCAGCCGTGGGACAGGGGGACTAGGTGACACTGAAGCTTTCTTT
TRBV6-1,TRBJ1-2,once,14,NA,CASSEAGRVWGYTF,TGTGCCAGCAGTGAAGCGGGCAGGGTGTGGGGCTACACCTTC
TRBV6-4,TRBJ2-1,NA,13,TRBD2,CASMRLAGNEQFF,TGTGCCAGCATGAGGCTAGCGGGAAATGAGCAGTTCTTC
TRBV11-2,TRBJ1-2,NA,13,NA,CASSQNRDKGYTF,TGTGCCTCCAGCCAAAACAGGGACAAAGGCTACACCTTC
TRBV1,TRBJ1-3,few,15,NA,CTSSQGSDSGNTIYF,TGCACCAGCAGCCAAGGGTCAGATTCTGGAAACACCATATATTTT
TRBV19,TRBJ1-1,NA,16,TRBD1,CASMGTGNGLNTEAFF,TGTGCCAGTATGGGGACAGGGAATGGGTTGAACACTGAAGCTTTCTTT
TRBV5-4,TRBJ2-3,NA,15,NA,CASSFVGDDTDTQYF,TGTGCCAGCAGCTTTGTGGGCGACGACACAGATACGCAGTATTTT
TRBV19,TRBJ2-7,NA,14,TRBD1,CASSTGQGVYEQYF,TGTGCCAGTAGTACGGGACAGGGGGTATACGAGCAGTACTTC
TRBV18,TRBJ1-1,few,15,NA,CASSPPVGATREAFF,TGTGCCAGCTCACCACCCGTGGGGGCAACCAGAGAAGCTTTCTTT
TRBV5-8,TRBJ1-5,NA,15,NA,CASRRLGGGNQPQHF,TGTGCCAGCAGGCGATTGGGGGGAGGCAATCAGCCCCAGCATTTT
TRBV25-1,TRBJ2-7,once,12,NA,CASSENAASRYF,TGTGCCAGCAGTGAAAACGCGGCGTCTCGGTACTTC
TRBV19,TRBJ2-5,NA,15,TRBD2,CASSRTSGAPGTQYF,TGTGCCAGTAGTCGGACTAGCGGGGCTCCGGGGACCCAGTACTTC
TRBV5-1,TRBJ2-3,NA,14,TRBD2,CASSPSGVTDTQYF,TGCGCCAGCAGCCCTAGCGGGGTCACAGATACGCAGTATTTT
TRBV29-1,TRBJ1-2,NA,15,NA,CSVEDLKGVNYGYTF,TGCAGCGTTGAAGATCTTAAGGGGGTTAACTATGGCTACACCTTC
TRBV13,TRBJ1-2,NA,14,NA,CASSLVTVPFSYTF,TGTGCCAGCAGCTTGGTGACAGTCCCCTTTAGCTACACCTTC
TRBV2,TRBJ1-5,NA,14,NA,CASSDASRNQPQHF,TGTGCCAGCAGTGACGCGTCTAGGAATCAGCCCCAGCATTTT
TRBV19,TRBJ1-5,NA,18,NA,CASSYTRGRVGSNQPQHF,TGTGCCAGTAGTTATACCAGGGGAAGGGTCGGAAGCAATCAGCCCCAGCATTTT
TRBV2,TRBJ1-2,NA,13,NA,CASRGDISYGYTF,TGTGCCAGCAGGGGGGACATTTCCTATGGCTACACCTTC
TRBV7-3,TRBJ2-3,NA,17,NA,CASSLKVSGGGTDTQYF,TGTGCCAGCAGCTTAAAAGTTTCTGGCGGGGGCACAGATACGCAGTATTTT
TRBV6-2/TRBV6-3,TRBJ1-2,few,14,NA,CASSQFSAFYGYTF,TGTGCCAGCAGTCAGTTCAGCGCTTTCTATGGCTACACCTTC
TRBV19,TRBJ1-1,NA,14,NA,CASRPNRQNTEAFF,TGTGCCAGTAGGCCCAACAGACAGAACACTGAAGCTTTCTTT
TRBV11-2,TRBJ1-1,NA,14,NA,CASGEDTRNTEAFF,TGTGCCAGCGGCGAGGACACGCGGAACACTGAAGCTTTCTTT
TRBV30,TRBJ2-5,NA,12,NA,CAWGHWQETQYF,TGTGCCTGGGGGCACTGGCAAGAGACCCAGTACTTC
TRBV6-5,TRBJ2-5,NA,16,TRBD2,CASSYLSGGVKETQYF,TGTGCCAGCAGTTACCTCAGCGGGGGAGTTAAGGAGACCCAGTACTTC
TRBV30,TRBJ2-2,NA,13,TRBD1,CAFRDRGAGELFF,TGTGCCTTCCGGGACAGGGGAGCCGGGGAGCTGTTTTTT
TRBV7-2,TRBJ1-2,NA,14,NA,CASSFDARGYGYTF,TGTGCCAGCAGCTTTGACGCTCGGGGCTATGGCTACACCTTC
TRBV7-7,TRBJ2-1,NA,15,TRBD2,CASSSGTSGPNEQFF,TGTGCTAGCAGCTCAGGGACTAGCGGGCCAAATGAGCAGTTCTTC
TRBV9,TRBJ2-2,NA,20,TRBD2,CASSVAKRGGLNVNTGELFF,TGTGCCAGCAGCGTAGCGAAGCGGGGGGGCCTTAACGTTAACACCGGGGAGCTGTTTTTT
TRBV5-4,TRBJ1-2,many,15,NA,CASSLGGGLLYGYTF,TGTGCCAGCAGCTTGGGTGGGGGCTTACTCTATGGCTACACCTTC
TRBV5-1,TRBJ1-4,NA,15,TRBD1,CASSYQGARNEKLFF,TGCGCCAGCAGCTACCAGGGGGCGCGGAATGAAAAACTGTTTTTT
TRBV19,TRBJ1-6,NA,14,NA,CASSSGAFNSPLHF,TGTGCCAGTAGTTCAGGTGCCTTTAATTCACCCCTCCACTTT